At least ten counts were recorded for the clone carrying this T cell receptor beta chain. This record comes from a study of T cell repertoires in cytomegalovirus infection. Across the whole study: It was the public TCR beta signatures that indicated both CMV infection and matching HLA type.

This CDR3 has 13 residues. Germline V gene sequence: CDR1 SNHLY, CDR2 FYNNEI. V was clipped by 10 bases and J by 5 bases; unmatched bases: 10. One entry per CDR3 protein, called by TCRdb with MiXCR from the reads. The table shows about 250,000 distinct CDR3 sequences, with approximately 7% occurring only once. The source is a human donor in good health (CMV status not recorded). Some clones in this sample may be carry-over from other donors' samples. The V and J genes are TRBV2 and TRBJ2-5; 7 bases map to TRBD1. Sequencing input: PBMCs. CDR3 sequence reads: CAILGQALETQYF. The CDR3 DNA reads TGTGCCATACTAGGACAGGCGTTGGAGACCCAGTACTTC.